This is a list of T cell receptor beta chains from one sample in a study of T cells in pancreatic ductal adenocarcinoma. Measured with immunoSEQ multiplex PCR; TCRdb has only the in-frame clones, and not every one. The data show under 15,000 clones, about nine tenths seen once. The sequenced material came from PBMCs. These receptor sequences come from a human donor with pancreatic ductal adenocarcinoma. CDR3s include the opening cysteine and the closing phenylalanine or tryptophan. D genes are given only for firm matches. Clone size is shown for a subset of rows, as once, few, many or a class of expanded clone.

>-|14|TRBV10-3|TRBJ1-5|TRBD1
TGTGCCACTCGGCCGGGACAGGGCGACCAGCCCCAGCATTTT
CATRPGQGDQPQHF
>once|13|TRBV6-4|TRBJ2-2|-
TGTGCCAGCAGTAGGTGGAGGGACGGGGAGCTGTTTTTT
CASSRWRDGELFF
>-|16|TRBV11-2|TRBJ2-1|TRBD2
TGTGCCAGCAGCCCCAGTGCAGACCGGGACTACATTGAGCAGTTCTTC
CASSPSADRDYIEQFF
>-|15|TRBV5-8|TRBJ2-5|-
TGTGCCAGCAGCCGAACAGGTTTTCGAGGAGAGACCCAGTACTTC
CASSRTGFRGETQYF
>-|14|TRBV30|TRBJ1-5|-
TGTGCCCGAAAGGGGCGCGGGGGGAATCAGCCCCAGCATTTT
CARKGRGGNQPQHF
>-|17|TRBV10-3|TRBJ2-5|TRBD1
TGTGCCATCAGCCCCCACGGACAGGGGAAGGGGCAAGAGACCCAGTACTTC
CAISPHGQGKGQETQYF
>-|17|TRBV2|TRBJ2-2|TRBD2
TGTGCCAGCAGTGTCTATGCTAGCGGGGGAAGTACCGGGGAGCTGTTTTTT
CASSVYASGGSTGELFF
>-|14|TRBV7-9|TRBJ1-1|-
TGTGCCAGCAGCTCACCACAGTTGAACACTGAAGCTTTCTTT
CASSSPQLNTEAFF
>-|15|TRBV6-1|TRBJ2-3|TRBD2
TGTGCCAGCAGCTCTAGCGGGGGGGCCGCTGATACGCAGTATTTT
CASSSSGGAADTQYF
>-|13|TRBV9|TRBJ2-2|-
TGTGCCAGCAGCGTATTCGACGTAGGCGAGCTGTTTTTT
CASSVFDVGELFF
>once|19|TRBV11-3|TRBJ2-3|TRBD2
TGTGCCAGCAGCTTAGGCGTAGCGGGAGGAGCCCTGGCCACAGATACGCAGTATTTT
CASSLGVAGGALATDTQYF
>-|16|TRBV18|TRBJ2-5|TRBD1
TGTGCCAGCTCACCTCCGACAGGGAATTCCCAAGAGACCCAGTACTTC
CASSPPTGNSQETQYF
>-|14|TRBV10-3|TRBJ2-5|TRBD2
TGTGCCATCAGTCCCCGGGGGGGGGAAGAGACCCAGTACTTC
CAISPRGGEETQYF
>-|14|TRBV5-1|TRBJ1-1|-
TGCGCCAGCAGCCCCAGGGTATCGAACACTGAAGCTTTCTTT
CASSPRVSNTEAFF
>-|15|TRBV7-2|TRBJ2-7|-
TGTGCCAGCAGCTTAGACCGCCCCAGCTCCTACGAGCAGTACTTC
CASSLDRPSSYEQYF
>-|14|TRBV11-3|TRBJ2-1|-
TGTGCCAGCAGCTTAGGGCAGGACTACAATGAGCAGTTCTTC
CASSLGQDYNEQFF
>-|18|TRBV4-1|TRBJ2-5|TRBD1
TGCGCCAGCAGCCAAGAGTCTGCAGGGGGTGCGTGGAAAGAGACCCAGTACTTC
CASSQESAGGAWKETQYF
>-|13|TRBV7-8|TRBJ1-1|-
TGTGCCAGCAGTATGCAGGAGAACACTGAAGCTTTCTTT
CASSMQENTEAFF
>-|14|TRBV5-4|TRBJ2-1|TRBD1
TGTGCCAGCAGCTTGGCGGGGGTGGGACAGGGCCAGTTCTTC
CASSLAGVGQGQFF
>once|15|TRBV7-8|TRBJ1-1|-
TGTGCCAGCAGCTTAGTGGCGGGAATGAACACTGAAGCTTTCTTT
CASSLVAGMNTEAFF
>-|13|TRBV6-1|TRBJ2-7|-
TGTGCCAGCGGGAGGGGGGGTTTTTACGAGCAGTACTTC
CASGRGGFYEQYF
>-|14|TRBV6-6|TRBJ1-3|-
TGTGCCAGCAGTTACGAGGGTTCTGGAAACACCATATATTTT
CASSYEGSGNTIYF
>-|13|TRBV30|TRBJ1-2|TRBD1
TGTGCCTGGAGGGACAGGTTAAACTATGGCTACACCTTC
CAWRDRLNYGYTF
>-|15|TRBV6-5|TRBJ2-7|-
TGTGCCAGCAGTTCACCGGGACGTAGCTCCTACGAGCAGTACTTC
CASSSPGRSSYEQYF
>-|14|TRBV7-2|TRBJ1-2|-
TGTGCCAGCAGCTTAGTCAGGGGCGCGAGCGGCTACACCTTC
CASSLVRGASGYTF
>few|15|TRBV28|TRBJ1-5|TRBD1
TGTGCCAGCAGTTCACCCACAGGGGCGGATCAGCCCCAGCATTTT
CASSSPTGADQPQHF
>-|13|TRBV7-2|TRBJ1-1|-
TGTGCCAGCAGCTTAGGGCTGTACACTGAAGCTTTCTTT
CASSLGLYTEAFF
>-|14|TRBV7-8|TRBJ1-1|-
TGTGCCAGCAGCCCCACTATCAAGACAACGGATGCTTTCTTT
CASSPTIKTTDAFF
>-|15|TRBV2|TRBJ2-7|-
TGTGCCAGCAGTGAAGCTGGGAGCGGACTTTACGAGCAGTACTTC
CASSEAGSGLYEQYF
>-|13|TRBV27|TRBJ2-7|TRBD1
TGTGCCAGCAGTCCGGGACAGACCTACGAGCAGTACTTC
CASSPGQTYEQYF
>-|14|TRBV10-2|TRBJ2-2|-
TGCGCCACCTCGGAGGAGGGTAGCTCCGGGGAGCTGTTTTTT
CATSEEGSSGELFF
>-|13|TRBV18|TRBJ1-2|TRBD1
TGTGCCAGCTCCCCGGGACAGGCCTATGGCTACACCTTC
CASSPGQAYGYTF
>-|11|TRBV6-5|TRBJ2-3|-
TGTGCCAGCAGACTCACAGATACGCAGTATTTT
CASRLTDTQYF
>once|15|TRBV2|TRBJ2-1|TRBD1
TGTGCCAGCAGGAAAGGACAGGGCGGTTGGAATGAGCAGTTCTTC
CASRKGQGGWNEQFF
>-|13|TRBV4-1|TRBJ1-4|-
TGCGCCAGCAGCCAGGAACTCCAGCGAAAACTGTTTTTT
CASSQELQRKLFF
>-|16|TRBV13|TRBJ1-4|-
TGTGCCAGCAGCTTACGCGGGGCGGGAACTAATGAAAAACTGTTTTTT
CASSLRGAGTNEKLFF
>few|13|TRBV7-8|TRBJ1-2|-
TGTGCCAGCAGCTTAGGAGGGTTCTATGGCTACACCTTC
CASSLGGFYGYTF
>few|14|TRBV5-4|TRBJ2-3|TRBD1
TGTGCCAGCAGAACAGGGGGAGGCACAGATACGCAGTATTTT
CASRTGGGTDTQYF
>-|16|TRBV2|TRBJ2-2|TRBD2
TGTGCCAGCAGTGGTCAGCGGGGGGCTAACACCGGGGAGCTGTTTTTT
CASSGQRGANTGELFF
>-|16|TRBV7-2|TRBJ2-5|TRBD2
TGTGCCAGCAGCGAAACACTAGCGGGGGGACAAGAGACCCAGTACTTC
CASSETLAGGQETQYF
>-|13|TRBV19|TRBJ1-2|-
TGTGCCAGTACCCTAGGAGGAAACTATGGCTACACCTTC
CASTLGGNYGYTF
>-|19|TRBV4-1|TRBJ2-6|-
TGCGCCAGCAGCCAACCGAAGGGGGTAACTCCCTCTGGGGCCAACGTCCTGACTTTC
CASSQPKGVTPSGANVLTF
>-|14|TRBV5-6|TRBJ2-3|-
TGTGCCAGCAGCTACGGGGATACCACAGATACGCAGTATTTT
CASSYGDTTDTQYF
>-|14|TRBV18|TRBJ2-7|-
TGTGCCAGCTCACCGGAAAGCAGCTCCTACGAGCAGTACTTC
CASSPESSSYEQYF
>-|13|TRBV7-9|TRBJ2-6|-
TGTGCCAGTACTATGGTTTTACCCAACGTCCTGACTTTC
CASTMVLPNVLTF
>-|15|TRBV5-4|TRBJ2-7|-
TGTGCCAGCAGCTTGAAGGGGGACTGGAGCTACGAGCAGTACTTC
CASSLKGDWSYEQYF
>-|14|TRBV7-8|TRBJ1-1|-
TGTGCCAGCAGCATACAGATTATGAACACTGAAGCTTTCTTT
CASSIQIMNTEAFF
>-|14|TRBV9|TRBJ1-2|TRBD1
TGTGCCAGCAGCGCAGGGACAGGACCCTATGGCTACACCTTC
CASSAGTGPYGYTF